The 15 T cell receptor beta chains in this list originate from one sample, sequenced in a study of CD8 T cells in Susac syndrome. RNA amounts of about 0.5 to 1 ug underwent reverse transcription with random hexamers. TCRdb re-called the immunoSEQ multiplex PCR reads with MiXCR, one entry per CDR3 protein. In the table there are roughly 70,000 distinct CDR3 sequences, nearly 96% of which are singletons. The material sequenced was CD4+ T cells from PBMCs. These receptors all stem from a human donor with multiple sclerosis.

This clonotype appeared once. CDR3 residues: CASSPHSSNIEAFF. The CDR3 nucleotides read TGTGCCAGCAGCCCCCACAGCTCTAATATTGAAGCTTTCTTT. The chain employs TRBV7-9 and TRBJ1-1; D uncertain. Deletions cut 5 bases from V and 7 bases from J, with 17 bases between. This CDR3 region has 14 residues. Germline V gene lookup returns CDR1 SEHNR and CDR2 FQNEAQ (reference sequence).

In DNA, the CDR3 is TGTGCCTGGAGTACAGGGGTAGAGACCCAGTACTTC. This codes for CAWSTGVETQYF. This sequence joins TRBV30 and TRBJ2-5; 7 bases align to TRBD1. The CDR3 sequence is 12 residues long. The junction had 1 base not matched to a gene; V was cut back by 2 bases and J by 4 bases. The germline CDR1 and CDR2 sequences are GTSNPN and SVGIG (reference sequence).

This chain uses TRBV6-1 with TRBJ1-4; D is possibly TRBD1 (6 bases). Deletions cut 7 bases from V and 7 bases from J, with 16 bases between. The CDR3 totals 14 residues. CDR1 MNHNS and CDR2 SASEGT come from the germline V gene. This chain's CDR3 is CASTTGGLGEKLFF. The DNA of the CDR3 is TGTGCCAGCACCACGGGGGGGCTGGGTGAAAAACTGTTTTTT.

This rearrangement joins TRBV5-1 to TRBJ2-1; tentatively, D is TRBD2 (6 bases). The V gene lost 4 bases and the J gene lost 7 bases, with 21 bases spanning the gap. Germline-derived CDR1 and CDR2 are SGHRS and YFSETQ. The CDR3 covers 16 residues. As DNA, the CDR3 is TGCGCCAGCAGCCCTAGGTGGCAGGGAGGTAGGAATGAGCAGTTCTTC. Protein product: CASSPRWQGGRNEQFF.

The chain recombines TRBV7-2 with TRBJ1-2; D is uncertain. With 1 base removed from V and 5 bases from J, the gap between germline ends came to 8 bases. The CDR3 spans 13 residues. Germline CDR1 reads SGHTA; CDR2 reads FQGNSA. The CDR3: CASSLDSVYGYTF. CDR3 coding DNA: TGTGCCAGCAGCTTAGACAGTGTATATGGCTACACCTTC.

This clonotype came up once. This sequence joins TRBV20-1 and TRBJ2-3, with 9 bases identical to TRBD2. This CDR3 has 14 amino acids. From germline, CDR1 is DFQATT and CDR2 SNEGSKA (reference sequence). After removal of 6 bases from V and 4 bases from J, the junction contained 8 bases not matched to a gene. DNA of the CDR3: TGCAGTGCCGAGCCGGGACTAGCTTCAGATACGCAGTATTTT. Encoded protein: CSAEPGLASDTQYF.

The chain links TRBV29-1 to TRBJ2-7, with D possibly matching TRBD1 (6 bases). Trimming removed 6 bases at V and 7 bases at J, with 19 bases between. The CDR3 runs to 13 residues. Germline V gene sequence: CDR1 SQVTM, CDR2 ANQGSEA. CDR3: CSVSGRGSSEQYF. The CDR3 DNA follows: TGCAGCGTCAGCGGCAGGGGATCGAGTGAGCAGTACTTC.

The chain carries TRBV12-3 or TRBV12-4 and TRBJ1-1, with D unclear. The germline V and J ends were trimmed by 5 bases and 3 bases, with 4 bases remaining between them. The CDR3 is 11 amino acids. In DNA, the CDR3 is TGTGCCAGCAGTCGGGACACTGAAGCTTTCTTT. It encodes CASSRDTEAFF.

The chain couples TRBV9 to TRBJ1-1; D remains unclear. The CDR3 sequence is 14 residues long. V shed 4 bases and J shed 1 base, with 11 bases lying between them. The germline V gene encodes CDR1 SGDLS and CDR2 YYNGEE. DNA of the CDR3: TGTGCCAGCAGCCTCGGACGCACGAACACTGAAGCTTTCTTT. As protein: CASSLGRTNTEAFF.

The chain recombines TRBV4-3 with TRBJ2-7; 8 bases fit TRBD2. Trimming at V came to 1 base and at J to 4 bases, leaving 3 bases not matched to a gene. The CDR3 has 14 amino acids. Germline CDR1 LGHNA, CDR2 YSLEER. CDR3 DNA: TGCGCCAGCAGCCAAGCCCCGGGGGGGTACGAGCAGTACTTC. It translates to CASSQAPGGYEQYF.

This sequence joins TRBV7-9 and TRBJ2-3; 8 positions match TRBD1. CDR1 is SEHNR and CDR2 is FQNEAQ in the germline V gene (reference sequence). The CDR3 is 14 residues long. Unmatched junction bases numbered 4, after V lost 5 bases and J lost 3 bases. CDR3 sequence reads: CASSLDRVTDTQYF. CDR3 coding DNA: TGTGCCAGCAGCCTGGACAGGGTGACAGATACGCAGTATTTT.

The rearrangement uses TRBV5-1 and TRBJ2-2; 11 positions agree with TRBD2. Germline V gene data show CDR1 as SGHRS and CDR2 as YFSETQ. The CDR3 is 15 residues long. The J segment lost 6 bases and the V segment lost 1 base, leaving 2 bases of the junction unmatched. CDR3 nucleotides: TGCGCCAGCAGCTTGCTAGCGGGGGGCGCCGGGGAGCTGTTTTTT. It is translated as CASSLLAGGAGELFF.

This chain uses TRBV13 with TRBJ2-1; 9 bases are a match to TRBD2. Per the germline V gene, CDR1 is PRHDT and CDR2 is FYEKMQ (reference sequence). This CDR3 region has 14 residues. The J segment lost 9 bases and the V segment lost 0 bases, leaving 3 bases of the junction unmatched. The CDR3 reads CASSLGLAGSEQFF. CDR3 sequence (DNA): TGTGCCAGCAGCTTAGGTCTAGCGGGGTCTGAGCAGTTCTTC.

This clonotype has just one count. The chain is built from TRBV28 and TRBJ1-4; no firm D call. Germline values: CDR1 MDHEN, CDR2 SYDVKM. This CDR3 comprises 12 residues. V gave up 4 bases and J gave up 3 bases, with 3 bases separating them. The DNA for the CDR3 is TGTGCCAGCAGTTGGGCTAATGAAAAACTGTTTTTT. Residues: CASSWANEKLFF.

The rearrangement joins TRBV5-1 to TRBJ2-1; 11 nucleotides match TRBD1. This CDR3 is built from 13 residues. CDR1 and CDR2 (germline): SGHRS, YFSETQ. V gave up 5 bases and J gave up 7 bases; unmatched junction bases: 2. The CDR3 nucleotides are TGCGCCAGCAGGGGACAGGGGGGAAATGAGCAGTTCTTC. Residues: CASRGQGGNEQFF.